This T cell receptor (beta chain) was profiled in a study of technical replicates of blood from a handful of donors. The V gene's germline CDR1 is SQVTM and CDR2 ANQGSEA. CDR3 size: 16 residues. Trimming shortened V by 4 bases and J by 2 bases, and 17 bases separated the two germline ends. The assay was immunoSEQ multiplex PCR, and TCRdb's table has in-frame clones only and misses some. The profile covers about 100,000 clones, with approximately 96% appearing a single time and approximately 0.22% taken by the ten largest. The sample consisted of T cells isolated from PBMCs. The chain joins TRBV29-1 to TRBJ2-2; D might be TRBD2 (5 bases). The sequence was collected from a human donor in good health. The CDR3 DNA sequence: TGCAGCGTTGGAGGGCGGCCTTCCCTCAACACCGGGGAGCTGTTTTTT. This gives the protein CSVGGRPSLNTGELFF.